The 30 T cell receptor beta chains reported below all come from one sample, sequenced in a study of cytomegalovirus exposure and HLA in healthy donors. PCR used 60 Vbeta primers and 13 Jbeta primers. Clones were read by immunoSEQ multiplex PCR, and TCRdb kept only the in-frame ones, dropping some. This sample carries approximately 37,000 clones, 75% to 85% of them seen once, and the ten largest clones take 6%. The sample was PBMCs. These receptors were obtained from a male donor in good health and CMV-seronegative.

This clone came up a few times. The CDR3: CASSLALGVGTEAFF. CDR3 DNA sequence: TGTGCCAGCAGCTTAGCGCTCGGGGTCGGCACTGAAGCTTTCTTT. The rearrangement joins TRBV7-9 to TRBJ1-1; D is unclear. CDR3 size: 15 residues. V lost 0 bases and J 4 bases, leaving 12 bases between the germline ends. Looked up from germline, CDR1 is SEHNR and CDR2 is FQNEAQ (reference sequence).

The chain carries TRBV5-1 and TRBJ1-3; a possible D gene is TRBD1 (5 bases). Germline V lookup: CDR1 SGHRS, CDR2 YFSETQ. V was clipped by 0 bases and J by 3 bases, with 10 bases between them. The CDR3 covers 15 residues. The CDR3: CASSLDWGSGNTIYF. CDR3 nucleotides: TGCGCCAGCAGCTTGGATTGGGGCAGTGGAAACACCATATATTTT.

V and J are TRBV10-3 and TRBJ2-7; perhaps TRBD2 as D (6 bases). There are 14 residues in the CDR3. Per the germline V gene, CDR1 is ENHRY and CDR2 is SYGVKD. V lost 10 bases and J 2 bases, leaving 18 bases between the germline ends. The CDR3 here is CATTGGNLPYEQYF. The CDR3 bases are TGTGCCACTACAGGAGGGAACCTTCCCTACGAGCAGTACTTC.

This sequence joins TRBV19 and TRBJ1-5; 8 bases agree with TRBD1. The junction had 6 bases not matched to a gene; V was cut back by 10 bases and J by 1 base. The CDR3 contains 14 residues. Germline V CDR1 and CDR2: LNHDA, SQIVND (reference sequence). Here the CDR3 reads CATETGGSNQPQHF. CDR3 in DNA: TGTGCCACTGAAACAGGGGGAAGCAATCAGCCCCAGCATTTT.

The V gene is TRBV6-1, the J gene TRBJ2-5; 14 bases agree with TRBD2. Trimming took 3 bases from V and 5 from J; bases not matched to a gene: 8. Germline CDR1 is MNHNS and CDR2 is SASEGT. The CDR3 totals 17 residues. CDR3 bases: TGTGCCAGCAGTGACTGGACTAGCGGGAGGTTCCGGGAGACCCAGTACTTC. It yields the protein CASSDWTSGRFRETQYF.

The chain recombines TRBV5-5 with TRBJ2-6; possible D gene TRBD1, 5 bases. V lost 6 bases and J lost 0, with 16 bases in between. Looked up from germline, CDR1 is SGHKS and CDR2 is YYEKEE (reference sequence). The CDR3 loop spans 17 amino acids. CDR3 sequence reads: CASNFIQAYSGANVLTF. The CDR3 nucleotides read TGTGCCAGCAACTTTATACAGGCTTACTCTGGGGCCAACGTCCTGACTTTC.

This chain links TRBV5-4 with TRBJ1-2, with TRBD1 identical over 8 bases. The V segment lost 0 bases and the J segment 7 bases; nucleotides outside the gene matches: 8. The CDR3 sequence is 15 residues long. Germline values: CDR1 SGHNT, CDR2 YYREEE (reference sequence). CDR3 sequence (DNA): TGTGCCAGCAGCTTGGCGCCCAGGGGGCCTGGTGGCTACACCTTC. It is translated as CASSLAPRGPGGYTF.

This clone was found a few times. J is TRBJ1-5 and V is TRBV6-1; D is possibly TRBD1 (6 bases). V lost 4 bases, J lost 3 bases, and 13 bases lay in between. Germline CDR1 MNHNS, CDR2 SASEGT. The CDR3 has 15 residues. The CDR3 DNA reads TGTGCCAGCAGTGTTTCTAGGACAGTCAATCAGCCCCAGCATTTT. The encoded protein is CASSVSRTVNQPQHF.

This chain links TRBV7-9 with TRBJ1-2; TRBD1 might be the D (5 bases). CDR1 and CDR2 (germline): SEHNR, FQNEAQ (reference sequence). V was pared by 1 base and J by 6 bases, with 12 bases between. The CDR3 extends over 14 amino acids. Written as DNA, the CDR3 is TGTGCCAGCAGCTTAGTGGGCAGGGCCGATGGCTACACCTTC. This translates into CASSLVGRADGYTF.

This chain uses TRBV7-3 with TRBJ2-3, with 10 positions matching TRBD2. Trimming took 2 bases from V and 1 from J; bases not matched to a gene: 0. The CDR3 covers 15 residues. Per germline, CDR1 SGHTA and CDR2 FQGTGA. The CDR3 bases are TGTGCCAGCAGCTTACTAGCGGGGGGCACAGATACGCAGTATTTT. It encodes CASSLLAGGTDTQYF. Full variable domain (remainder filled in from reference TRBV7-3 and TRBJ2-3): GAGVSQTPSNKVTEKGKYVELRCDPISGHTALYWYRQSLGQGPEFLIYFQGTGAADDSGLPNDRFFAVRPEGSVSTLKIQRTERGDSAVYLCASSLLAGGTDTQYFGPGTRLTVL.

The chain is built from TRBV27 and TRBJ1-5, with 10 bases aligning to TRBD1. Losses at the gene ends were 4 bases for V and 6 bases for J; bases not matched to a gene: 9. The CDR3 has 16 residues. Germline values: CDR1 MNHEY, CDR2 SMNVEV (reference sequence). The CDR3 DNA reads as TGTGCCAGCAGTTCACTGGACAGGGGGGTCGGTCAGCCCCAGCATTTT. It is translated as CASSSLDRGVGQPQHF.

This chain connects TRBV27 to TRBJ1-1; D possibly corresponds to TRBD1 (5 bases). The CDR3 totals 14 residues. The V end lost 2 bases, the J end lost 4 bases, and 11 bases lay between the germline ends. Germline V gene sequence: CDR1 MNHEY, CDR2 SMNVEV (reference sequence). In nucleotides, the CDR3 is TGTGCCAGCAGTTTAGACCAGGGCGGCACTGAAGCTTTCTTT. Translation: CASSLDQGGTEAFF.

The chain has TRBV5-1 and TRBJ2-6, with TRBD1 identical over 8 bases. V shed 3 bases and J 3 bases; nucleotides not matched to a gene: 2. This CDR3 region has 15 residues. CDR1 and CDR2 from the germline V gene are SGHRS and YFSETQ. The CDR3 sequence: CASSSRGLGANVLTF. CDR3 DNA: TGCGCCAGCAGCTCCAGGGGGCTTGGGGCCAACGTCCTGACTTTC.

This chain joins TRBV15 and TRBJ2-1; weak D call: TRBD2 (6 bases). Germline CDR1 is LNHNV and CDR2 is YYDKDF (reference sequence). V was shortened by 6 bases and J by 0 bases, with 12 bases between the two germline ends. CDR3 length equals 15 residues. The DNA for the CDR3 is TGTGCCACCAGGGGCTTCGGGAGCTCCTACAATGAGCAGTTCTTC. This encodes CATRGFGSSYNEQFF.

V usage is TRBV7-3 and J usage is TRBJ2-3, with D possibly matching TRBD1 (5 bases). CDR1 is SGHTA, CDR2 FQGTGA, per germline. V lost 3 bases, J lost 3 bases, and 7 bases lay in between. This CDR3 has 13 residues. The CDR3 spells CASSLPGTDTQYF. CDR3 in DNA: TGTGCCAGCAGCTTGCCAGGGACAGATACGCAGTATTTT.

The V and J genes are TRBV5-1 and TRBJ1-3; maybe TRBD1 (6 bases). Germline V CDR1 and CDR2: SGHRS, YFSETQ. Trimming pared 0 bases from V and 3 bases from J, leaving 16 bases between. The CDR3 is made up of 17 amino acids. The CDR3 nucleotides read TGCGCCAGCAGCTTGGCCGGGGGGCCGGTTGGTGGAAACACCATATATTTT. Amino acid sequence: CASSLAGGPVGGNTIYF.

V and J are TRBV19 and TRBJ1-2; 7 bases fit TRBD1. CDR3 length equals 12 residues. Per germline, CDR1 LNHDA and CDR2 SQIVND (reference sequence). V lost 9 bases to trimming and J lost 7 bases; unmatched junction nucleotides: 8. CDR3 region: CASRDSITGYTF. The CDR3 region has the DNA TGTGCCAGCCGGGACAGCATAACTGGCTACACCTTC.

This clone occurred a few times. V usage is TRBV7-2 and J usage is TRBJ1-4; 9 bases line up with TRBD1. Germline V gene lookup returns CDR1 SGHTA and CDR2 FQGNSA. The CDR3 is 15 residues long. With 4 bases clipped from V and 5 bases from J, the junction kept 5 bases outside the gene matches. The CDR3 nucleotides read TGTGCCAGCAGCTCTGGTGGACAGGGGAATGAAAAACTGTTTTTT. Translation gives CASSSGGQGNEKLFF.

The J gene is TRBJ1-1, the V gene TRBV5-4; possible D gene TRBD1, 6 bases. The CDR3 is 14 residues long. Trimming removed 4 bases from V and 0 bases from J, with 10 bases in between. The germline gives CDR1 SGHNT, CDR2 YYREEE (reference sequence). The CDR3 DNA is TGTGCCAGCAGCGGCAGGGACATGAACACTGAAGCTTTCTTT. This codes for CASSGRDMNTEAFF.

This clone has more than one count but fewer than ten. The chain is built from TRBV5-1 and TRBJ2-3; 8 nucleotides agree with TRBD1. The CDR3 contains 15 residues. Germline CDR1 reads SGHRS; CDR2 reads YFSETQ. V dropped 3 bases and J dropped 7; count of bases not matched to a gene: 10. The CDR3 is CASSSPGQADNTQYF. The DNA for the CDR3 is TGCGCCAGCAGCTCTCCGGGACAGGCTGATAATACGCAGTATTTT.

The V gene is TRBV9, the J gene TRBJ2-5; TRBD1 aligns across 9 bases. The CDR3 contains 17 residues. Germline assignment: CDR1 SGDLS and CDR2 YYNGEE. With V trimmed by 0 bases and J by 1 base, 7 bases remained unmatched. The CDR3 sequence: CASSVGSTGGSQETQYF. In DNA form, the CDR3 reads TGTGCCAGCAGCGTAGGGTCGACAGGGGGTTCCCAAGAGACCCAGTACTTC. Looking up the rest from reference TRBV9 and TRBJ2-5 gives the full variable domain: DSGVTQTPKHLITATGQRVTLRCSPRSGDLSVYWYQQSLDQGLQFLIQYYNGEERAKGNILERFSAQQFPDLHSELNLSSLELGDSALYFCASSVGSTGGSQETQYFGPGTRLLVL.

V gene TRBV28 combines with J gene TRBJ2-7, with D perhaps matching TRBD1 (5 bases). Germline CDR1 is MDHEN and CDR2 is SYDVKM. V was cut by 2 bases and J by 2 bases, with 7 bases left in between. This CDR3 is built from 13 residues. The CDR3 DNA is TGTGCCAGCAGTTTAGACAGAACCTACGAGCAGTACTTC. This gives the protein CASSLDRTYEQYF. Complete variable domain (other parts from reference TRBV28 and TRBJ2-7): DVKVTQSSRYLVKRTGEKVFLECVQDMDHENMFWYRQDPGLGLRLIYFSYDVKMKEKGDIPEGYSVSREKKERFSLILESASTNQTSMYLCASSLDRTYEQYFGPGTRLTVT.

This chain connects TRBV6-5 to TRBJ1-1, with TRBD1 matching over 8 bases. This CDR3 contains 15 residues. CDR1 is MNHEY and CDR2 is SVGAGI in the germline V gene. V shed 0 bases and J 3 bases; nucleotides not matched to a gene: 3. The chain's CDR3 is CASSYSGQGYTEAFF. The CDR3 coding sequence is TGTGCCAGCAGTTACTCTGGACAGGGATACACTGAAGCTTTCTTT.

V is TRBV6-1 and J is TRBJ1-6; D is uncertain. Trimming removed 1 base at V and 0 bases at J, with 10 bases between. The CDR3 has 17 residues. Looked up from germline, CDR1 is MNHNS and CDR2 is SASEGT. CDR3 nucleotide sequence: TGTGCCAGCAGTGAAGAACTCACGAGCTCCTATAATTCACCCCTCCACTTT. The encoded protein is CASSEELTSSYNSPLHF.

The chain links TRBV4-3 to TRBJ2-7; 8 bases line up with TRBD2. This CDR3 spans 16 amino acids. The V segment lost 0 bases and the J segment 4 bases; nucleotides outside the gene matches: 8. The germline V gene encodes CDR1 LGHNA and CDR2 YSLEER. DNA of the CDR3: TGCGCCAGCAGCCAAGAAGTAGCGGGACTTACTTACGAGCAGTACTTC. Translating it yields CASSQEVAGLTYEQYF.

This clone has more than one count but fewer than ten. The chain carries TRBV15 and TRBJ2-7, with 8 bases fitting TRBD1. With V trimmed by 0 bases and J by 3 bases, 1 base remained unmatched. This CDR3 comprises 14 residues. Germline values: CDR1 LNHNV, CDR2 YYDKDF (reference sequence). The CDR3 loop reads CATSREDRGYEQYF. CDR3 nucleotides: TGTGCCACCAGCAGAGAAGACAGGGGCTACGAGCAGTACTTC.

This chain joins TRBV7-2 and TRBJ2-5, with D perhaps matching TRBD2 (6 bases). In germline, CDR1 is SGHTA, CDR2 FQGNSA. V lost 6 bases, J lost 5 bases, and 22 bases lay in between. CDR3 length equals 16 residues. In DNA form, the CDR3 reads TGTGCCAGCAGAACCGGGACTTCGCCGGGTTTGGAGACCCAGTACTTC. This gives the protein CASRTGTSPGLETQYF.

This CDR3 is CASSAGTPHSPLHF. CDR3 bases: TGTGCCAGCAGTGCCGGGACACCCCATTCACCCCTCCACTTT. The chain combines TRBV25-1 with TRBJ1-6; D perhaps matches TRBD1 (6 bases). Trimming shortened V by 4 bases and J by 8 bases, and 12 bases separated the two germline ends. The CDR3 extends over 14 amino acids. Germline V lookup: CDR1 MGHDK, CDR2 SYGVNS.

The gene calls are TRBV6-1 and TRBJ2-7; D is perhaps TRBD1 (5 bases). Trimming took off 3 bases at V and 2 bases at J, with 11 bases between the two ends. CDR1 and CDR2 (germline): MNHNS, SASEGT. This CDR3 is 14 amino acids long. CDR3 in DNA: TGTGCCAGCAGTGATTCTACAGGTGCCTACGAGCAGTACTTC. It codes for CASSDSTGAYEQYF.

The chain is built from TRBV7-2 and TRBJ2-7, with 10 positions matching TRBD1. The ends lost 3 bases at V and 7 bases at J; junction bases unmatched: 3. Germline V gene sequence: CDR1 SGHTA, CDR2 FQGNSA. This CDR3 has 13 amino acids. CDR3 nucleotide sequence: TGTGCCAGCAGCTTGACAGGGGGCTGGGAGCAGTACTTC. Protein: CASSLTGGWEQYF.